This T cell receptor (beta chain) stems from a study of blood T cell repertoires in COVID-19. As for the study in general: Samples of COVID-19 (acute and convalescent) were obtained from the United States, Italy and Spain. T cells, B-cell-depleted T cells, or PBMCs provided the cDNA or gDNA that served as material.

Germline CDR1 reads SEHNR; CDR2 reads FQNEAQ (reference sequence). The CDR3 spans 14 residues. Trimming left V 6 bases short and J 1 base short, with 12 bases between. Source study methods: Amplification of reference gene primers was used by the study to estimate nucleated cell counts. Repertoires were generated with immunoSEQ multiplex PCR, while TCRdb's copy carries only in-frame clones and drops some. Clonal size and the V and J genes are those of that table, whereas D and trimming came from the DNA. The sample includes 97,000 or so clones, 84% of them seen just once. This TCR was sampled from a human donor in a cohort sampled during active COVID-19. This chain connects TRBV7-9 to TRBJ1-1; D is undetermined. The sequencing sample was made of peripheral blood. CDR3 in DNA: TGTGCCAGCAGGTCCGGCGGGAGGAACACTGAAGCTTTCTTT. Protein product: CASRSGGRNTEAFF. The full variable domain, with the rest looked up from reference TRBV7-9 and TRBJ1-1, is DTGVSQNPRHKITKRGQNVTFRCDPISEHNRLYWYRQTLGQGPEFLTYFQNEAQLEKSRLLSDRFSAERPKGSFSTLEIQRTEQGDSAMYLCASRSGGRNTEAFFGQGTRLTVV.